The sequence of this T cell receptor beta chain was determined in a study of blood T cells in healthy people across ages. Study-level findings and limits: Aged donors had fewer naive CD4+ cells and lower diversity than long-lived donors.

Healthy Russian Caucasian donors spanned ages roughly 6 to 100 years. The germline V gene has CDR1 SGHTA and CDR2 FQGNSA. The CDR3 totals 15 residues. Deletions cut 4 bases from V and 4 bases from J, with 14 bases between. Using a J-beta primer mix together with a sample-barcoded 5' primer, a second PCR was run for roughly 7 to 12 cycles. Each cDNA molecule was tagged by a template-switch adaptor that had 12 random nucleotides. TCRdb fed the 5' RACE reads into MiXCR, producing one record per CDR3 protein. The sample yields about 1.5 million distinct CDR3 sequences, approximately 39% seen once. In the case of this clonotype: Its target is unknown.

Sequences were obtained from blood. The sequence was collected from a young woman in good health. The gene calls are TRBV7-2 and TRBJ1-5; D unresolved. The CDR3 reads CASSSPVAGNQPQHF. CDR3 DNA sequence: TGTGCCAGCAGCTCCCCGGTCGCGGGTAATCAGCCCCAGCATTTT.